This TCR beta chain was found in a study of blood T cell repertoires in COVID-19. About the research overall: Acute and convalescent COVID-19 samples came from the United States, Italy and Spain. Sample material is recorded as cDNA or gDNA derived from T cells, B-cell-depleted T cells, or PBMCs.

Assay: immunoSEQ multiplex PCR; the TCRdb copy retains only in-frame clones and omits some. Here the sample spans approximately 330,000 clones, 65% to 90% being singletons. Sequenced input: PBMCs or T cells enriched from blood (not recorded which). This TCR came from a woman aged 40 to 55 with acute COVID-19.

DNA of the CDR3: TGTGCCAGCAGCTTAGTGGCAGGGCCCACTGAAGCTTTCTTT. Amino acid sequence: CASSLVAGPTEAFF. The V and J genes are TRBV7-9 and TRBJ1-1, with D possibly being TRBD1 (5 bases). This CDR3 has 14 amino acids. Germline CDR1 SEHNR, CDR2 FQNEAQ (reference sequence). V was clipped by 1 base and J by 4 bases, with 10 bases between them. Drawing the rest from reference TRBV7-9 and TRBJ1-1, the complete variable domain is DTGVSQNPRHKITKRGQNVTFRCDPISEHNRLYWYRQTLGQGPEFLTYFQNEAQLEKSRLLSDRFSAERPKGSFSTLEIQRTEQGDSAMYLCASSLVAGPTEAFFGQGTRLTVV.